This T cell receptor (beta chain) was identified during a study of T cell responses to AZD1222 COVID-19 vaccine. As regards this clone: Its antigen is not known.

Study-level findings and limits: Sampled repertoires all dated from after the peak T cell response. Elevations in Spike-specific TCR breadth and depth followed administration of two AZD1222 doses.

The J segment lost 11 bases and the V segment lost 5 bases, leaving 11 bases of the junction unmatched. The CDR3 sequence is 13 residues long. Germline V gene lookup returns CDR1 SEHNR and CDR2 FQNEAQ (reference sequence). The table came from immunoSEQ multiplex PCR; TCRdb's copy has only in-frame clones and leaves some out. The data hold 80,000 or so clones, with nearly 90% observed a single time. The chain has TRBV7-9 and TRBJ1-1, with 7 bases aligning to TRBD1. The TCR was taken from an adult in good health. Specimen: peripheral blood, collected on day 0 of AZD1222 vaccination. CDR3 sequence: CASSPISDRVAFF. CDR3 bases: TGTGCCAGCAGCCCTATATCAGACAGGGTTGCTTTCTTT.